These 18 T cell receptor beta chains were sequenced from one sample in a study of T cell responses to AZD1222 COVID-19 vaccine. The repertoire was sequenced with immunoSEQ multiplex PCR; TCRdb's copy has only in-frame clones and lacks some. The data contain around 140,000 clones, 75% to 90% of them singletons. This sample comprised peripheral blood, obtained on day 0 of AZD1222 vaccination. These receptors originate from an adult in good health.

The V call is TRBV19, the J call TRBJ1-2; tentative D call: TRBD1 (6 bases). Germline V gene data show CDR1 as LNHDA and CDR2 as SQIVND (reference sequence). Trimming removed 8 bases from V and 3 bases from J, with 19 bases in between. This CDR3 has 15 residues. CDR3: CASARGARSDYGYTF. The CDR3 region has the DNA TGTGCCAGTGCAAGGGGGGCGAGGTCCGACTATGGCTACACCTTC.

The V gene is TRBV14, the J gene TRBJ1-2; 8 bases line up with TRBD1. The V gene end was trimmed by 3 bases and the J gene end by 4 bases; junction bases not matched to a gene: 13. Germline V lookup: CDR1 SGHDN, CDR2 FVKESK. The CDR3 spans 17 residues. The DNA for the CDR3 is TGTGCCAGCAGCCAGGGTAGGACAGGGAAGAAGACCTATGGCTACACCTTC. Translating it yields CASSQGRTGKKTYGYTF.

The chain couples TRBV6-5 to TRBJ1-2; 9 nucleotides align to TRBD1. Per the germline V gene, CDR1 is MNHEY and CDR2 is SVGAGI. The CDR3 totals 15 residues. The ends lost 5 bases at V and 8 bases at J; junction bases unmatched: 12. CDR3 sequence (DNA): TGTGCCAGCAGTCAGCCGGGACAGGGAAGGAGAGGCTACACCTTC. Translated: CASSQPGQGRRGYTF.

The chain couples TRBV6-5 to TRBJ1-6; D not certain. The V gene lost 8 bases and the J gene lost 7 bases, with 12 bases spanning the gap. Per the germline V gene, CDR1 is MNHEY and CDR2 is SVGAGI. The CDR3 runs 13 residues. The CDR3 coding sequence is TGTGCCAGCCAAAGGGTCGGGAATTCACCCCTCCACTTT. Translation gives CASQRVGNSPLHF.

The chain employs TRBV19 and TRBJ1-4; 7 bases are a match to TRBD1. The CDR3 contains 14 residues. The germline V gene encodes CDR1 LNHDA and CDR2 SQIVND (reference sequence). J gave up 2 bases and V 3 bases, and 0 bases lay outside the gene matches. CDR3 sequence reads: CASSMGQTNEKLFF. DNA for the CDR3: TGTGCCAGTAGTATGGGACAGACTAATGAAAAACTGTTTTTT. Looking up the rest from reference TRBV19 and TRBJ1-4 gives the full variable domain: DGGITQSPKYLFRKEGQNVTLSCEQNLNHDAMYWYRQDPGQGLRLIYYSQIVNDFQKGDIAEGYSVSREKKESFPLTVTSAQKNPTAFYLCASSMGQTNEKLFFGSGTQLSVL.

The V call is TRBV4-1, the J call TRBJ1-2; a weak D match, TRBD1 (5 bases). Germline assignment: CDR1 MGHRA and CDR2 YSYEKL. This CDR3 region has 15 residues. V lost 1 base and J 3 bases, leaving 12 bases between the germline ends. This CDR3 reads CASSQAAGRDYGYTF. CDR3 sequence (DNA): TGCGCCAGCAGCCAAGCCGCGGGCAGGGACTATGGCTACACCTTC.

This sequence joins TRBV3-1 (or the pseudogene TRBV3-2) and TRBJ1-2; perhaps TRBD1 as D (6 bases). V gave up 2 bases and J gave up 7 bases, with 11 bases separating them. This CDR3 is built from 13 residues. Per germline, CDR1 LGHDT and CDR2 YNNKEL (reference sequence). The CDR3 loop reads CASSQKSGVGYTF. The CDR3 DNA reads TGTGCCAGCAGCCAAAAGTCAGGGGTTGGCTACACCTTC.

The chain joins TRBV29-1 to TRBJ2-7, with no clear D. V lost 2 bases and J 2 bases, leaving 13 bases between the germline ends. Germline V gene sequence: CDR1 SQVTM, CDR2 ANQGSEA. CDR3 size: 14 residues. CDR3 in amino acids: CSVEIPGQPYEQYF. The CDR3 DNA reads TGCAGCGTTGAAATCCCGGGTCAGCCCTACGAGCAGTACTTC.

This clone was detected only once. V gene TRBV6-4 combines with J gene TRBJ2-1; 11 bases map to TRBD2. V lost 4 bases, J lost 8 bases, and 7 bases stayed unmatched. The CDR3 has 15 residues. CDR1 MRHNA and CDR2 SNTAGT come from the germline V gene. The CDR3 DNA follows: TGTGCCAGCAGTGTCGGACTAGCGGGTATATATGAGCAGTTCTTC. Protein: CASSVGLAGIYEQFF.

This clone has only one observation. V and J are TRBV19 and TRBJ1-5; D is unclear. The CDR3 is 12 residues long. Germline V CDR1 and CDR2: LNHDA, SQIVND (reference sequence). V dropped 1 base and J dropped 5 bases, with 3 bases sitting between them. CDR3 nucleotide sequence: TGTGCCAGTAGTATAGGGTATCAGCCCCAGCATTTT. Translating it yields CASSIGYQPQHF.

CDR3 coding DNA: TGTGCCAGCAGCTGGGACAGGGGGAACTATGGCTACACCTTC. Its translation is CASSWDRGNYGYTF. The genes are TRBV5-6 and TRBJ1-2; TRBD1 matches at 11 bases. The CDR3 runs 14 residues. Germline CDR1 is SGHDT and CDR2 is YYEEEE. Trimming took 3 bases from V and 2 from J; bases not matched to a gene: 0.

This rearrangement joins TRBV5-6 to TRBJ1-4, with a weak D call TRBD1 (6 bases). The CDR3 totals 15 residues. Germline CDR1 and CDR2: SGHDT and YYEEEE. V lost 3 bases and J lost 7, with 16 bases in between. This CDR3 is CASSSGQPLVEKLFF. In DNA, the CDR3 is TGTGCCAGCAGCTCCGGACAGCCCCTAGTTGAAAAACTGTTTTTT.

In DNA form, the CDR3 reads TGTGCCAGTAGGGTCCGGGACGGATACACTGAAGCTTTCTTT. This sequence encodes CASRVRDGYTEAFF. This chain connects TRBV19 to TRBJ1-1; TRBD1 is a possible D gene (5 bases). The CDR3 totals 14 residues. CDR1 LNHDA and CDR2 SQIVND come from the germline V gene (reference sequence). V gave up 6 bases and J gave up 3 bases, with 14 bases separating them.

This clone showed up just once. The DNA for the CDR3 is TGTGCCATCAGGCGCGGCGGGAGGTCCCAACTTCCTTGGGATGAGCAGTTCTTC. This translates into CAIRRGGRSQLPWDEQFF. This rearrangement joins TRBV10-3 to TRBJ2-1; TRBD2 matches 8 bases. The CDR3 spans 18 residues. V dropped 6 bases and J dropped 8; count of bases not matched to a gene: 21. Germline lookup yields CDR1 ENHRY and CDR2 SYGVKD.

V is TRBV7-9 and J is TRBJ2-5; D is uncertain. The V and J ends lost 5 bases and 1 base respectively, with 11 bases between them. The CDR3 runs to 14 residues. The V gene's germline CDR1 is SEHNR and CDR2 FQNEAQ (reference sequence). The CDR3 bases are TGTGCCAGCAGCCCCCCCATAAGCCAAGAGACCCAGTACTTC. It encodes CASSPPISQETQYF.

The chain employs TRBV19 and TRBJ1-2; D remains unclear. This CDR3 is 15 amino acids long. Germline V lookup: CDR1 LNHDA, CDR2 SQIVND (reference sequence). Between the trimmed V and J ends, which lost 0 bases and 3 bases, there was a span of 11 bases. The CDR3 nucleotides are TGTGCCAGTAGTATAGATCCAGGCCCCTACTATGGCTACACCTTC. This gives the protein CASSIDPGPYYGYTF.

The V call is TRBV4-1, the J call TRBJ1-5, with a tentative D call TRBD1 (5 bases). With 1 base removed from V and 0 bases from J, the gap between germline ends came to 10 bases. Germline-derived CDR1 and CDR2 are MGHRA and YSYEKL. This CDR3 is 16 amino acids long. CDR3 sequence reads: CASSQAPGGSNQPQHF. CDR3 coding DNA: TGCGCCAGCAGCCAAGCGCCCGGGGGTAGCAATCAGCCCCAGCATTTT.

This chain uses TRBV3-1 (or the pseudogene TRBV3-2) with TRBJ2-4, with D perhaps being TRBD1 or TRBD2 (6 bases each). This CDR3 is 15 amino acids long. Germline loops: CDR1 LGHDT, CDR2 YNNKEL (reference sequence). V was pared by 4 bases and J by 3 bases, with 13 bases between. CDR3 protein: CASSRRGQGKNIQYF. The CDR3 DNA reads TGTGCCAGCAGCCGACGGGGGCAAGGCAAAAACATTCAGTACTTC.